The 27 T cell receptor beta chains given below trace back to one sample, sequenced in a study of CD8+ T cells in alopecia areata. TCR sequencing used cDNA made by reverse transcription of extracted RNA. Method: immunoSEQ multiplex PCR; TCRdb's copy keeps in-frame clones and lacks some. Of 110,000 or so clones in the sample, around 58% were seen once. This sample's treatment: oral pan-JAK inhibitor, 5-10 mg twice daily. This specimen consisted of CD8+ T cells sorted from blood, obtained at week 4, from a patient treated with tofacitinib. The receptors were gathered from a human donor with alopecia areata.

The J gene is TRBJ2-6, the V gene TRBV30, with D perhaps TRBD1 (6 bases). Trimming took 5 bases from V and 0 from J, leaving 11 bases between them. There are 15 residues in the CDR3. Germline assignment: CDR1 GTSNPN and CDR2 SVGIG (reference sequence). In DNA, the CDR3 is TGTGCCTGGGGACAGTCCGTCTCTGGGGCCAACGTCCTGACTTTC. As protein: CAWGQSVSGANVLTF.

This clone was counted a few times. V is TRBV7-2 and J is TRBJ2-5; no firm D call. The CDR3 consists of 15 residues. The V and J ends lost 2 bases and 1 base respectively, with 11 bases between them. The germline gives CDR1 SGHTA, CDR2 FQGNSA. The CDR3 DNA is TGTGCCAGCAGCTTACAGGCAGAGCCCCAAGAGACCCAGTACTTC. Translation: CASSLQAEPQETQYF.

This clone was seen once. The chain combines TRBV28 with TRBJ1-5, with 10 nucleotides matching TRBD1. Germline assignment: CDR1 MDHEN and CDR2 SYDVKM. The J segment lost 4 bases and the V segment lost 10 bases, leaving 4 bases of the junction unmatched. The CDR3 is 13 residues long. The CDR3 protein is CATGTGVNQPQHF. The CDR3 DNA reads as TGTGCCACCGGGACAGGGGTAAATCAGCCCCAGCATTTT. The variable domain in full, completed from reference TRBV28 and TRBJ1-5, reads DVKVTQSSRYLVKRTGEKVFLECVQDMDHENMFWYRQDPGLGLRLIYFSYDVKMKEKGDIPEGYSVSREKKERFSLILESASTNQTSMYLCATGTGVNQPQHFGDGTRLSIL.

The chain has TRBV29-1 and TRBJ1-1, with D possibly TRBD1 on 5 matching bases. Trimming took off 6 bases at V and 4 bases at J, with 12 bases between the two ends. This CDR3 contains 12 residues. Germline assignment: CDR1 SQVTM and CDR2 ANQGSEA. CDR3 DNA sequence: TGCAGCGTACAGGTCTTGAGCACTGAAGCTTTCTTT. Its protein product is CSVQVLSTEAFF.

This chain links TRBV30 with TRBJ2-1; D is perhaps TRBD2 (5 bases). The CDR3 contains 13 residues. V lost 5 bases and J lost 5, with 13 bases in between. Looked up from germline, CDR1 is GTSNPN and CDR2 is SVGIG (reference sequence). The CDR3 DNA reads TGTGCCTGGTTAGAGGAGGCACACAATGAGCAGTTCTTC. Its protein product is CAWLEEAHNEQFF.

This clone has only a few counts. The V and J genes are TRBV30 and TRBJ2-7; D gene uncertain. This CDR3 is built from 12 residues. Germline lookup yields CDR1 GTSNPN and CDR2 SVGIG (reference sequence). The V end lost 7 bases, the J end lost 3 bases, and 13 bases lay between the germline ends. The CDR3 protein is CASTSNLYEQYF. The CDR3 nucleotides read TGTGCCTCCACCTCTAACCTCTACGAGCAGTACTTC.

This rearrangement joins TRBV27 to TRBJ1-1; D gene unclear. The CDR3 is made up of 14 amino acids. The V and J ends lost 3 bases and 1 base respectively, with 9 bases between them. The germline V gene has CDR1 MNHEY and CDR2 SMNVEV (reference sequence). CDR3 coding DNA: TGTGCCAGCAGTTTGGGGTACGGGAACACTGAAGCTTTCTTT. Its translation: CASSLGYGNTEAFF.

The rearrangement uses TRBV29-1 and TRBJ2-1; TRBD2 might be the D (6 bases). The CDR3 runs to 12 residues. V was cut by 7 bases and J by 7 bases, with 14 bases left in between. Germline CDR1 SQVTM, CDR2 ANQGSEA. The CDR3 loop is CSAWPEGNEQFF. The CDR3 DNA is TGCAGCGCCTGGCCGGAGGGAAATGAGCAGTTCTTC.

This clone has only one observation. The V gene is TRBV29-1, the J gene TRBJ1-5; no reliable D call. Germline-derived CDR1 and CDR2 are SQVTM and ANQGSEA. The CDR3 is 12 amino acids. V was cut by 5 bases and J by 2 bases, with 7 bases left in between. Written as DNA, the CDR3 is TGCAGCGTTCGCGACGGCAATCAGCCCCAGCATTTT. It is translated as CSVRDGNQPQHF. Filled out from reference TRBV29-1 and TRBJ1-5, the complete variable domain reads SAVISQKPSRDICQRGTSLTIQCQVDSQVTMMFWYRQQPGQSLTLIATANQGSEATYESGFVIDKFPISRPNLTFSTLTVSNMSPEDSSIYLCSVRDGNQPQHFGDGTRLSIL.

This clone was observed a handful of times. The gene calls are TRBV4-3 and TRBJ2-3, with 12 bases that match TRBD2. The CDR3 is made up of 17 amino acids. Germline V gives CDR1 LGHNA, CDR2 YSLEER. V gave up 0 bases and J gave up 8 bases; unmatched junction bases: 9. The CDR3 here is CASSQEGASGGAGTQYF. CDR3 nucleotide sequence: TGCGCCAGCAGCCAAGAAGGAGCTAGCGGGGGGGCAGGTACGCAGTATTTT.

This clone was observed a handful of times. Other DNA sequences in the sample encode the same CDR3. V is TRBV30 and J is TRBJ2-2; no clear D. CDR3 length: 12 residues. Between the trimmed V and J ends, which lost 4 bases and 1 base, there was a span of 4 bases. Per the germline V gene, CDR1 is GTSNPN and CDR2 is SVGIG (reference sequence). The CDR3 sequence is CAWTGNTGELFF. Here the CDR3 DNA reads TGTGCCTGGACAGGGAACACCGGGGAGCTGTTTTTT.

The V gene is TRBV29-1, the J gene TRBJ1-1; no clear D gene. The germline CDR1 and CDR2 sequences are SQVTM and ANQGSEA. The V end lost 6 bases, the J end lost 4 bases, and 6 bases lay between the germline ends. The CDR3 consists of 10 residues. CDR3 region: CSVYITEAFF. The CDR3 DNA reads TGCAGCGTGTATATCACTGAAGCTTTCTTT.

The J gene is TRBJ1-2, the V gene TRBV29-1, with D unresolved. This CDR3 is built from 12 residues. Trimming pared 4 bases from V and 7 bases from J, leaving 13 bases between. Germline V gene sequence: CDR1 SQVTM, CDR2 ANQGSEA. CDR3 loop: CSVVVESPGYTF. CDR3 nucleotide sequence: TGCAGCGTTGTGGTTGAATCTCCTGGCTACACCTTC.

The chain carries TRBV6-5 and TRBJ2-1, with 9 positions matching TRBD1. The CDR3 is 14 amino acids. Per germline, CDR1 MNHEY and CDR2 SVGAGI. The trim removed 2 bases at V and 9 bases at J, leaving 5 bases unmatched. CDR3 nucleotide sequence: TGTGCCAGCAGTTACAACAGGGGGCCGGTTGAGCAGTTCTTC. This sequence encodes CASSYNRGPVEQFF.

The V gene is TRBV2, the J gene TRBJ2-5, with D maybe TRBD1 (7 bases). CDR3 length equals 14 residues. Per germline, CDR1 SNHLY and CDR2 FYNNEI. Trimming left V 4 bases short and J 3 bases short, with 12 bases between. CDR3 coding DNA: TGTGCCAGCAGTGGTCCAGGGGGGAAAGAGACCCAGTACTTC. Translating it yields CASSGPGGKETQYF. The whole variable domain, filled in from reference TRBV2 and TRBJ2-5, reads EPEVTQTPSHQVTQMGQEVILRCVPISNHLYFYWYRQILGQKVEFLVSFYNNEISEKSEIFDDQFSVERPDGSNFTLKIRSTKLEDSAMYFCASSGPGGKETQYFGPGTRLLVL.

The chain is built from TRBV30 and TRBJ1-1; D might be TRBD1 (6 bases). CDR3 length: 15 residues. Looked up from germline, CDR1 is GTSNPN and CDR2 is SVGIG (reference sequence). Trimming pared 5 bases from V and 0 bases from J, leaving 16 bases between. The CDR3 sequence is CAWSGGSAMNTEAFF. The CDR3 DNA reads TGTGCCTGGTCCGGGGGCAGCGCTATGAACACTGAAGCTTTCTTT.

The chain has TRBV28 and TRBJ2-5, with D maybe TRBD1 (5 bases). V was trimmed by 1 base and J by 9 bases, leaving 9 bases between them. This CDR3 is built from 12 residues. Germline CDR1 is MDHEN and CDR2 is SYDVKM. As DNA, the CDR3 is TGTGCCAGCAGTTTATCCGGACATGCCCAGTACTTC. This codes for CASSLSGHAQYF.

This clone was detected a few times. This CDR3 reads CAWSAPRQGWRYQPQHF. The DNA of the CDR3 is TGTGCCTGGAGTGCACCCCGACAGGGATGGAGGTATCAGCCCCAGCATTTT. This rearrangement joins TRBV30 to TRBJ1-5; the match to TRBD1 covers 7 bases. The V gene end was trimmed by 1 base and the J gene end by 5 bases; junction bases not matched to a gene: 14. This CDR3 is 17 amino acids long. The germline V gene has CDR1 GTSNPN and CDR2 SVGIG (reference sequence).

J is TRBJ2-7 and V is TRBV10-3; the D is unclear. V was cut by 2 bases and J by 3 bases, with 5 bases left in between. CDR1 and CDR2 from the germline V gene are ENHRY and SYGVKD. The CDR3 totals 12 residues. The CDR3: CAISETVYEQYF. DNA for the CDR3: TGTGCCATCAGTGAGACAGTCTACGAGCAGTACTTC.

CDR3 region: CASSLEGQLGETQYF. In DNA, the CDR3 is TGTGCCAGCAGCTTGGAGGGACAGCTGGGAGAGACCCAGTACTTC. The chain couples TRBV9 to TRBJ2-5, with a possible D match to TRBD1 (7 bases). Per the germline V gene, CDR1 is SGDLS and CDR2 is YYNGEE. V lost 4 bases and J lost 4, with 17 bases in between. The CDR3 contains 15 residues.

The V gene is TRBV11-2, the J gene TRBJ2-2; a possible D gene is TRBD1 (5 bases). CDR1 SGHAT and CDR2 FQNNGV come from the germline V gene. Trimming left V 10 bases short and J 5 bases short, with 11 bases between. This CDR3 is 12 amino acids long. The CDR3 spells CANLGVTGELFF. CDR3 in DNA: TGTGCCAACTTAGGGGTAACCGGGGAGCTGTTTTTT.

CDR3 sequence reads: CSAQGGPLYEQYF. CDR3 in DNA: TGCAGCGCCCAAGGGGGGCCACTTTACGAGCAGTACTTC. The chain recombines TRBV29-1 with TRBJ2-7; D is possibly TRBD1 or TRBD2 (6 bases each). Germline V CDR1 and CDR2: SQVTM, ANQGSEA. The CDR3 extends over 13 amino acids. Trimming took 7 bases from V and 4 from J, leaving 17 bases between them.

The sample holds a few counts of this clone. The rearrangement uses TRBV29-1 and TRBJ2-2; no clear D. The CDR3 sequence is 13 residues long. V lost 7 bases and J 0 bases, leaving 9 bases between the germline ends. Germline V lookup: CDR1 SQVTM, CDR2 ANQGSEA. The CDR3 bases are TGCAGCGCCACGTTGGCGAACACCGGGGAGCTGTTTTTT. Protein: CSATLANTGELFF.

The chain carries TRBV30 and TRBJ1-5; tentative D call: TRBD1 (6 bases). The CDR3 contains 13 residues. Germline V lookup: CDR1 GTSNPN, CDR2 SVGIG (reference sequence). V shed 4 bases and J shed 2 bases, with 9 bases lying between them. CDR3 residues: CAWTGVGNQPQHF. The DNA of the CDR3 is TGTGCCTGGACAGGGGTTGGCAATCAGCCCCAGCATTTT.

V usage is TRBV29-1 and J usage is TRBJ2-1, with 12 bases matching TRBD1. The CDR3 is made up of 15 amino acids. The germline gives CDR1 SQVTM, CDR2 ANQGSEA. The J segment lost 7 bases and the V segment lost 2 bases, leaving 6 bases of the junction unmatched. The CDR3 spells CSVELGQGAGNEQFF. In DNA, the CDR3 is TGCAGCGTTGAATTGGGACAGGGGGCTGGAAATGAGCAGTTCTTC.

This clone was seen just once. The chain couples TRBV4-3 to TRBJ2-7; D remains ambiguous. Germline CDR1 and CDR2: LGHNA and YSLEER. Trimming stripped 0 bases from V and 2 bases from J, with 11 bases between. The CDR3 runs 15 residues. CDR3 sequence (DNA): TGCGCCAGCAGCCAAGATTCGGGTACCCCCTACGAGCAGTACTTC. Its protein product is CASSQDSGTPYEQYF.

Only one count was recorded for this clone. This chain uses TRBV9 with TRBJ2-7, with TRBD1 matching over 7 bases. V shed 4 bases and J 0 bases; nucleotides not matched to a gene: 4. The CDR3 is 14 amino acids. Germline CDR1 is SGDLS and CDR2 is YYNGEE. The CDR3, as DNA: TGTGCCAGCAGCCCGACAGGGAGCTCCTACGAGCAGTACTTC. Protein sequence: CASSPTGSSYEQYF.